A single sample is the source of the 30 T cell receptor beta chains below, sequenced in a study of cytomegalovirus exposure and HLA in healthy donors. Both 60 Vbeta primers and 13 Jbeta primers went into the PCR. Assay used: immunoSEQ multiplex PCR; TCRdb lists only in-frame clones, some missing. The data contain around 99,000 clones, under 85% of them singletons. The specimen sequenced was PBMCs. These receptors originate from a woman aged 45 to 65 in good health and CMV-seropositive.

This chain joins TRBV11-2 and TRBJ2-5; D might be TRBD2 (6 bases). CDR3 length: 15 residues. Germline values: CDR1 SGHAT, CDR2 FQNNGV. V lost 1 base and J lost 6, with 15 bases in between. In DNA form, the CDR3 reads TGTGCCAGCAGCTTAGGGAGGGAAATTGTGAAGACCCAGTACTTC. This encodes CASSLGREIVKTQYF.

CDR3 sequence (DNA): TGCGCCAGCAGCCAAGATGGACGGGACTCTGGAAACACCATATATTTT. This translates into CASSQDGRDSGNTIYF. V usage is TRBV4-3 and J usage is TRBJ1-3; no clear D gene. Deletions cut 0 bases from V and 0 bases from J, with 9 bases between. The length of the CDR3 is 16 residues. The V gene's germline CDR1 is LGHNA and CDR2 YSLEER.

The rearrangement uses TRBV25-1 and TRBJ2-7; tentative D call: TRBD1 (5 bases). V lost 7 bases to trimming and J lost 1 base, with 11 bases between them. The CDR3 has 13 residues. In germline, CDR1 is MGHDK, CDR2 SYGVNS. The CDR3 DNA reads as TGTGCCAGCACCTCCGACAGTTCCTACGAGCAGTACTTC. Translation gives CASTSDSSYEQYF.

The CDR3 bases are TGCGCCAGCAGCCAAGTGGGCGCCCGGAGGGACAATGAGCAGTTCTTC. It yields the protein CASSQVGARRDNEQFF. The rearrangement links TRBV4-3 to TRBJ2-1, with D tentatively TRBD2 (6 bases). Germline V gene data show CDR1 as LGHNA and CDR2 as YSLEER. This CDR3 has 16 amino acids. V was cut by 1 base and J by 5 bases, with 15 bases left in between.

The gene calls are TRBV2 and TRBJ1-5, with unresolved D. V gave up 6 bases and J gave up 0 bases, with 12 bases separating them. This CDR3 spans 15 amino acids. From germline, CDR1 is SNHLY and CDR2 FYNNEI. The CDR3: CASSLERDSNQPQHF. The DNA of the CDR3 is TGTGCCAGCAGCTTGGAGAGAGATAGCAATCAGCCCCAGCATTTT.

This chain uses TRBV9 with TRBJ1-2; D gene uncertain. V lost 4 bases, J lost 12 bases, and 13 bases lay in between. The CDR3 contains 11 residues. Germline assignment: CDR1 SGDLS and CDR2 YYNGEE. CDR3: CASSSPGADTF. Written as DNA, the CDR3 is TGTGCCAGCAGCTCCCCCGGTGCCGACACCTTC. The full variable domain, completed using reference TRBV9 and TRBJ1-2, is DSGVTQTPKHLITATGQRVTLRCSPRSGDLSVYWYQQSLDQGLQFLIQYYNGEERAKGNILERFSAQQFPDLHSELNLSSLELGDSALYFCASSSPGADTFGSGTRLTVV.

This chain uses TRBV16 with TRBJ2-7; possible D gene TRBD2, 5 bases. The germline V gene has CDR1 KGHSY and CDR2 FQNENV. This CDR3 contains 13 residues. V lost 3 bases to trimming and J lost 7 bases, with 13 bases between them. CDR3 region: CASSQSATGEQYF. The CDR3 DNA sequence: TGTGCCAGCAGCCAGAGCGCGACGGGGGAGCAGTACTTC.

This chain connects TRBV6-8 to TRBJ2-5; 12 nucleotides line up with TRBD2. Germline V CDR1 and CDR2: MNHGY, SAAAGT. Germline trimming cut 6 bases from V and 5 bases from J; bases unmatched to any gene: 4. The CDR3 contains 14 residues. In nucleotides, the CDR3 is TGTGCCAGCAGGAACCTAGCGGGGGGGGAGACCCAGTACTTC. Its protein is CASRNLAGGETQYF.

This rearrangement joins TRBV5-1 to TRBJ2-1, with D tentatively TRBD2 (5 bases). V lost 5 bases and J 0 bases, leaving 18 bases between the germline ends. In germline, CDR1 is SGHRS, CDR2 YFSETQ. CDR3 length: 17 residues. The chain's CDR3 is CASRARGSSSSYNEQFF. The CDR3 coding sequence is TGCGCCAGCAGGGCCCGAGGGTCCTCTAGCTCCTACAATGAGCAGTTCTTC.

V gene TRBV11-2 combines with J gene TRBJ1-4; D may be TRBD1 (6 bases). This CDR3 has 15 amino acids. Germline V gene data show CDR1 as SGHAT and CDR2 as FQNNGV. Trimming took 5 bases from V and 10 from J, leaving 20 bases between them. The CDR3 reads CASSPELGGVGKLFF. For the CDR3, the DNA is TGTGCCAGCAGCCCAGAGTTAGGGGGAGTGGGAAAACTGTTTTTT.

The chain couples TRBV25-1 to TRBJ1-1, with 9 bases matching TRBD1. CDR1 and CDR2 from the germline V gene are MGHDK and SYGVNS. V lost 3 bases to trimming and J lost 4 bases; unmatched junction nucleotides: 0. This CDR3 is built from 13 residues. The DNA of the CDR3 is TGTGCCAGCAGTGAGACAGGGGGCACTGAAGCTTTCTTT. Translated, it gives CASSETGGTEAFF.

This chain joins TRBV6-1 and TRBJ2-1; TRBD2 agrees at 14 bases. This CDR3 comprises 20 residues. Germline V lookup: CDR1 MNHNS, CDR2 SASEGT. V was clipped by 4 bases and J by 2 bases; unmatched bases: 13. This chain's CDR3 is CASSVSGLAGAHSTYNEQFF. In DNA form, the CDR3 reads TGTGCCAGCAGTGTCTCGGGACTAGCGGGGGCCCACTCCACCTACAATGAGCAGTTCTTC.

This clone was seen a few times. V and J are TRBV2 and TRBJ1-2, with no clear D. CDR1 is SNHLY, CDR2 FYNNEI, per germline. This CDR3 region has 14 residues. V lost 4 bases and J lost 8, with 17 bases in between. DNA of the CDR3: TGTGCCAGCAGTGCCTGGAGGAGGGTGGAAGGCTACACCTTC. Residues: CASSAWRRVEGYTF.

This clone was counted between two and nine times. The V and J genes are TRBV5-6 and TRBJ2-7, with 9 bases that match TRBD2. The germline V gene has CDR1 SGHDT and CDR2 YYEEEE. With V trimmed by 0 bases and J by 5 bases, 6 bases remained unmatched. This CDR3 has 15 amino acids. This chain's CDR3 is CASSLGFQREDEQYF. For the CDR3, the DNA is TGTGCCAGCAGCTTGGGGTTCCAGCGGGAGGACGAGCAGTACTTC.

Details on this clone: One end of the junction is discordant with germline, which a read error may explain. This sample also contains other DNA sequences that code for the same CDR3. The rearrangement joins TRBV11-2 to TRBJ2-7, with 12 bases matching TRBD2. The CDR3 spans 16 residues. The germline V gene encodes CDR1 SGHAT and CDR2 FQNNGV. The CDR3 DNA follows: TGTGCCAGCAGCTTAGAGACGACTAGCGGGGGCTACGAGCAATACTTC. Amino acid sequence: CASSLETTSGGYEQYF. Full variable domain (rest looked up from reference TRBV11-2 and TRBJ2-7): EAGVAQSPRYKIIEKRQSVAFWCNPISGHATLYWYQQILGQGPKLLIQFQNNGVVDDSQLPKDRFSAERLKGVDSTLKIQPAKLEDSAVYLCASSLETTSGGYEQYFGPGTRLTVT.

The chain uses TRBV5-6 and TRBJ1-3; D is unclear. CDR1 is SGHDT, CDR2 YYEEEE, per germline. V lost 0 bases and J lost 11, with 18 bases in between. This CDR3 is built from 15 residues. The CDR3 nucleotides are TGTGCCAGCAGCTTGGCACAAGCAGCCCAAGAGGCCATATATTTT. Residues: CASSLAQAAQEAIYF.

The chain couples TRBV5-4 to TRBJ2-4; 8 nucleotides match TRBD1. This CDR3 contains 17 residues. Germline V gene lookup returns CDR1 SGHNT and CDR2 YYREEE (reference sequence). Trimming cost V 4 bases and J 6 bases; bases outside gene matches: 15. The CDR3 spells CASSAGLSGGLGNIQYF. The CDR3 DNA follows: TGTGCCAGCAGCGCCGGACTATCAGGGGGCTTGGGAAACATTCAGTACTTC.

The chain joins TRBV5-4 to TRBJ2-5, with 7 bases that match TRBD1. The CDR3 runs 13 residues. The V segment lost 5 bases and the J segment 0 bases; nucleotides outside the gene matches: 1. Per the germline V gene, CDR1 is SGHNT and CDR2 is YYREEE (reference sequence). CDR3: CASRGQDQETQYF. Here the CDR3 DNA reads TGTGCCAGCAGAGGACAGGACCAAGAGACCCAGTACTTC.

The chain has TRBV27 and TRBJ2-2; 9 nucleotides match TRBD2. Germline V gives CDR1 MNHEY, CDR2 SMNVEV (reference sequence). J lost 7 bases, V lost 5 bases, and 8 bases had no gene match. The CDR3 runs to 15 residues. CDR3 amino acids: CASSPSSGTIGELFF. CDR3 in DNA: TGTGCCAGCAGTCCGTCTAGCGGGACTATCGGGGAGCTGTTTTTT.

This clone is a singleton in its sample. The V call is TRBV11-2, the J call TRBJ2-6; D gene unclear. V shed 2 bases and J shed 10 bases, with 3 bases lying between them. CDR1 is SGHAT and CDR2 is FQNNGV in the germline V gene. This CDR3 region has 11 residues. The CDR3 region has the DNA TGTGCCAGCAGCTTACAGAACGTCCTGACTTTC. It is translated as CASSLQNVLTF.

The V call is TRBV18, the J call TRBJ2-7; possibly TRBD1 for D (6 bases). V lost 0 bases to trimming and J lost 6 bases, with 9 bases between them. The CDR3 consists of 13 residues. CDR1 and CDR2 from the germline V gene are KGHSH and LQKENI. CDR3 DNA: TGTGCCAGCTCACCACCAACAGGGCTCGAGCAGTACTTC. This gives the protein CASSPPTGLEQYF.

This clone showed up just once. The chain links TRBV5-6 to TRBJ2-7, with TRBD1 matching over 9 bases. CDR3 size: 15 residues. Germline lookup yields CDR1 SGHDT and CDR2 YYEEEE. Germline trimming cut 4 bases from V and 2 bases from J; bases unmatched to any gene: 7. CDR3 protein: CASSKPGQGTYEQYF. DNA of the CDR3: TGTGCCAGCAGCAAACCTGGACAGGGGACCTACGAGCAGTACTTC. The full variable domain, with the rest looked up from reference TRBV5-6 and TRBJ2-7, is DAGVTQSPTHLIKTRGQQVTLRCSPKSGHDTVSWYQQALGQGPQFIFQYYEEEERQRGNFPDRFSGHQFPNYSSELNVNALLLGDSALYLCASSKPGQGTYEQYFGPGTRLTVT.

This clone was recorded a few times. For the CDR3, the DNA is TGTGCCAGCAGTTCGGCCAGGGTTTCCTACAATGAGCAGTTCTTC. Encoded protein: CASSSARVSYNEQFF. This chain joins TRBV27 and TRBJ2-1, with a tentative D call TRBD1 (5 bases). Trimming took off 4 bases at V and 1 base at J, with 11 bases between the two ends. There are 15 residues in the CDR3. Germline CDR1 reads MNHEY; CDR2 reads SMNVEV (reference sequence).

CDR3 protein: CASSGDSGELFF. CDR3 DNA sequence: TGTGCCAGCAGTGGGGACTCCGGGGAGCTGTTTTTT. The gene calls are TRBV2 and TRBJ2-2, with D maybe TRBD2 (6 bases). V lost 4 bases and J lost 6, with 6 bases in between. The CDR3 contains 12 residues. The germline V gene has CDR1 SNHLY and CDR2 FYNNEI. The entire variable domain, with the rest obtained from reference TRBV2 and TRBJ2-2, is as follows: EPEVTQTPSHQVTQMGQEVILRCVPISNHLYFYWYRQILGQKVEFLVSFYNNEISEKSEIFDDQFSVERPDGSNFTLKIRSTKLEDSAMYFCASSGDSGELFFGEGSRLTVL.

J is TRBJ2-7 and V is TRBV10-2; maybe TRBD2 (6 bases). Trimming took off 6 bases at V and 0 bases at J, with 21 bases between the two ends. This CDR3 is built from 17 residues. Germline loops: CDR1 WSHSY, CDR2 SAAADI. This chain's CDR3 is CASSLSGGGVSSYEQYF. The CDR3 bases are TGCGCCAGCAGCCTTTCCGGCGGAGGGGTAAGCTCCTACGAGCAGTACTTC.

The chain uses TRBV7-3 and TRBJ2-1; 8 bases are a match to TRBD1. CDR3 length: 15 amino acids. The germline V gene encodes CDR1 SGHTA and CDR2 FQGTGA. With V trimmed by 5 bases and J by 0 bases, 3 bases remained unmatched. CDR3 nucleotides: TGTGCCAGCAGCCGGACAGGGAGCTCCTACAATGAGCAGTTCTTC. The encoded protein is CASSRTGSSYNEQFF.

The CDR3 protein is CASSPRTGDTDTQYF. CDR3 DNA sequence: TGTGCCAGCAGCCCGAGGACAGGAGACACAGATACGCAGTATTTT. The chain has TRBV9 and TRBJ2-3; TRBD1 matches at 7 bases. J lost 2 bases, V lost 4 bases, and 7 bases had no gene match. The CDR3 totals 15 residues. Germline CDR1 SGDLS, CDR2 YYNGEE.

The CDR3 DNA sequence: TGTGCCAGCAGCCCCACGAACACCGGGGAGCTGTTTTTT. Translating gives CASSPTNTGELFF. This rearrangement joins TRBV9 to TRBJ2-2; D not certain. This CDR3 has 13 residues. Per the germline V gene, CDR1 is SGDLS and CDR2 is YYNGEE. The V end lost 4 bases, the J end lost 0 bases, and 4 bases lay between the germline ends.

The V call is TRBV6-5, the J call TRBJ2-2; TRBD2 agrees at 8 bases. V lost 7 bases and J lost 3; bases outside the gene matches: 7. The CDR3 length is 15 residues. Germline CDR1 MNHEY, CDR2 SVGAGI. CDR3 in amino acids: CASTSGLEDTGELFF. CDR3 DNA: TGTGCCAGCACCTCGGGACTAGAGGACACCGGGGAGCTGTTTTTT.

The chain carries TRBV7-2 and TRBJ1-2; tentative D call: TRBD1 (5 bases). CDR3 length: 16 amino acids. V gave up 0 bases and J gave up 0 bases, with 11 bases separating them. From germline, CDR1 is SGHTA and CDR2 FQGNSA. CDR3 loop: CASSLASGATNYGYTF. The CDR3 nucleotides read TGTGCCAGCAGCTTAGCGAGCGGGGCGACTAACTATGGCTACACCTTC.